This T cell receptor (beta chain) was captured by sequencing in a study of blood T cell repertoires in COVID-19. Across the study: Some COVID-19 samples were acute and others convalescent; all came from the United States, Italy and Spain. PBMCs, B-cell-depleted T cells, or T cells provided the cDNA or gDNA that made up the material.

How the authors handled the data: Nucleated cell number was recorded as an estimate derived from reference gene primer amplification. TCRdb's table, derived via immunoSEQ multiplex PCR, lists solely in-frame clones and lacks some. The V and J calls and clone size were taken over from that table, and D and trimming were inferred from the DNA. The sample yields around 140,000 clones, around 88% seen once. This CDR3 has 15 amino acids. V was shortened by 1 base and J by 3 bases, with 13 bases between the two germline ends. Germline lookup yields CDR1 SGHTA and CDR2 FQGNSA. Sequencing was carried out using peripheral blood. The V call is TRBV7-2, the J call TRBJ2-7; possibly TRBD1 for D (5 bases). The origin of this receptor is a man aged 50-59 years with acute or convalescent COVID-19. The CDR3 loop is CASSLDRDRGYEQYF. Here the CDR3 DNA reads TGTGCCAGCAGCTTAGATCGTGACAGAGGCTACGAGCAGTACTTC.